This T cell receptor beta chain comes out of a study of blood T cell repertoires in COVID-19. Assay used: immunoSEQ multiplex PCR; TCRdb lists only in-frame clones, some missing. The sample holds over 150,000 clones, about 79% seen once. V was shortened by 5 bases and J by 4 bases, with 20 bases between the two germline ends. This CDR3 region has 17 residues. The germline CDR1 and CDR2 sequences are LNHDA and SQIVND (reference sequence). The sequencing sample was made of peripheral blood. The TCR originated in a woman aged 60-75 years with acute or convalescent COVID-19. The genes are TRBV19 and TRBJ1-4; D remains ambiguous. The CDR3 DNA reads TGTGCCAGTAGTCCCTCCAACCGGGCGGAGGGTAATGAAAAACTGTTTTTT. Its protein is CASSPSNRAEGNEKLFF.